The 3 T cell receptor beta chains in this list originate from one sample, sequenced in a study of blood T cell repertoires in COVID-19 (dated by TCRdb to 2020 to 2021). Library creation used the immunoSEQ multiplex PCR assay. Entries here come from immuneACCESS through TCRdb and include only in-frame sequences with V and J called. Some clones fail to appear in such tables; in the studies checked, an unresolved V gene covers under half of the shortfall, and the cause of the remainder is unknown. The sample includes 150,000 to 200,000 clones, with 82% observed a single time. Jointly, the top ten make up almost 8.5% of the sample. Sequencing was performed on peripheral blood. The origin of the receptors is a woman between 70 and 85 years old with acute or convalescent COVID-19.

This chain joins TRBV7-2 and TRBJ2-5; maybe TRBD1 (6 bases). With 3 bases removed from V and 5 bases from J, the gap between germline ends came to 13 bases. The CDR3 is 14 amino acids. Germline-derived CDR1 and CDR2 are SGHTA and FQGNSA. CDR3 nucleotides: TGTGCCAGCAGCTTTGGATCAGGGGAGGAGACCCAGTACTTC. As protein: CASSFGSGEETQYF.

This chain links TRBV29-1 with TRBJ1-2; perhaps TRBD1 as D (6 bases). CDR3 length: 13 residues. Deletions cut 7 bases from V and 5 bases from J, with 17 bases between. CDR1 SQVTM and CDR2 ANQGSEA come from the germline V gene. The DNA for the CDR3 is TGCAGCGGGTTCCACGGGACACTTTATGGCTACACCTTC. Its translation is CSGFHGTLYGYTF.

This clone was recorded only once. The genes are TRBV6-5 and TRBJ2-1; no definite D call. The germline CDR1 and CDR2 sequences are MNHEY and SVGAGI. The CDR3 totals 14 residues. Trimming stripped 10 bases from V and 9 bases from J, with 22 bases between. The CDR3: CATKRPQARSEQFF. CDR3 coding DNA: TGTGCCACCAAAAGACCGCAGGCAAGAAGTGAGCAGTTCTTC.